These 19 T cell receptor beta chains were sequenced from one sample in a study of OX40 agonist ivuxolimab in advanced cancers. Clones were read by immunoSEQ multiplex PCR, and TCRdb kept only the in-frame ones, dropping some. The sample has 50,000 to 75,000 clones, roughly 81% seen once. Sequences were derived from CD4+ or CD8+ T cells sorted from blood, sampled in a trial of the OX40 agonist ivuxolimab. The receptors originated from an adult with an advanced solid tumor such as melanoma, head and neck, liver or kidney cancer.

J is TRBJ2-7 and V is TRBV5-1, with 11 positions matching TRBD1. Germline V gene sequence: CDR1 SGHRS, CDR2 YFSETQ. The V gene end was trimmed by 0 bases and the J gene end by 2 bases; junction bases not matched to a gene: 1. CDR3 length: 15 amino acids. CDR3 sequence reads: CASSLEDRGPYEQYF. The CDR3, as DNA: TGCGCCAGCAGCTTGGAGGACAGGGGGCCCTACGAGCAGTACTTC. Full variable domain (outside the CDR3, taken from reference TRBV5-1 and TRBJ2-7): KAGVTQTPRYLIKTRGQQVTLSCSPISGHRSVSWYQQTPGQGLQFLFEYFSETQRNKGNFPGRFSGRQFSNSRSEMNVSTLELGDSALYLCASSLEDRGPYEQYFGPGTRLTVT.

CDR3 sequence: CASSLPTGMYGYTF. The CDR3 DNA reads TGTGCCAGCAGCTTACCCACAGGGATGTATGGCTACACCTTC. The rearrangement joins TRBV5-4 to TRBJ1-2; D possibly corresponds to TRBD1 (6 bases). CDR1 and CDR2 (germline): SGHNT, YYREEE (reference sequence). This CDR3 contains 14 residues. Trimming shortened V by 2 bases and J by 5 bases, and 13 bases separated the two germline ends.

This CDR3 is CASSLLGGRVEQFF. In DNA form, the CDR3 reads TGTGCCAGCAGTTTATTGGGGGGGCGCGTTGAGCAGTTCTTC. The gene calls are TRBV27 and TRBJ2-1, with TRBD2 as a possible D gene (7 bases). This CDR3 is built from 14 residues. Germline V lookup: CDR1 MNHEY, CDR2 SMNVEV (reference sequence). Between the trimmed V and J ends, which lost 1 base and 9 bases, there was a span of 13 bases.

The chain links TRBV11-3 to TRBJ2-1, with TRBD1 matching 10 bases. V lost 5 bases and J lost 7; bases outside the gene matches: 8. Germline V gives CDR1 SGHNT, CDR2 YENEEA. This CDR3 comprises 15 residues. The CDR3 loop reads CASSRRDRGGNEQFF. CDR3 coding DNA: TGTGCCAGCAGCCGGAGGGACAGGGGAGGGAATGAGCAGTTCTTC.

In this sample, this clone turned up once. The V call is TRBV11-3, the J call TRBJ2-4; 8 bases fit TRBD1. This CDR3 has 18 residues. V lost 3 bases, J lost 1 base, and 11 bases stayed unmatched. Germline V gene sequence: CDR1 SGHNT, CDR2 YENEEA. CDR3: CASSFRDRGRGAKNIQYF. As DNA, the CDR3 is TGTGCCAGCAGCTTTCGTGACAGGGGCCGTGGCGCCAAAAACATTCAGTACTTC.

This clone was seen just once. This chain links TRBV19 with TRBJ1-5, with TRBD1 identical over 7 bases. J lost 7 bases, V lost 5 bases, and 5 bases had no gene match. The germline CDR1 and CDR2 sequences are LNHDA and SQIVND (reference sequence). The CDR3 covers 13 residues. CDR3 nucleotides: TGTGCCAGTAGTGAGGACAGGTCACAGCCCCAGCATTTT. Translation gives CASSEDRSQPQHF.

The chain links TRBV6-5 to TRBJ1-4; the D is unclear. Trimming stripped 4 bases from V and 8 bases from J, with 8 bases between. This CDR3 contains 12 residues. CDR1 and CDR2 (germline): MNHEY, SVGAGI. CDR3 DNA: TGTGCCAGCAGTTGGTCCGAGGAAAAACTGTTTTTT. This encodes CASSWSEEKLFF.

Remarks on this clone: The junction and the germline gene differ at one end; a read error may be behind it. The chain has TRBV25-1 and TRBJ2-5, with D uncertain. CDR3 length: 10 residues. Germline V gives CDR1 MGHDK, CDR2 SYGVNS. The CDR3 DNA reads TGTGCCAGCAGTCAAGGGACCCAGTACTTC. As protein: CASSQGTQYF. Drawing the rest from reference TRBV25-1 and TRBJ2-5, the complete variable domain is EADIYQTPRYLVIGTGKKITLECSQTMGHDKMYWYQQDPGMELHLIHYSYGVNSTEKGDLSSESTVSRIRTEHFPLTLESARPSHTSQYLCASSQGTQYFGPGTRLLVL.

The chain is built from TRBV19 and TRBJ1-1; TRBD1 is a possible D gene (6 bases). CDR3 length equals 14 residues. Trimming took off 4 bases at V and 5 bases at J, with 14 bases between the two ends. CDR1 and CDR2 from the germline V gene are LNHDA and SQIVND (reference sequence). DNA for the CDR3: TGTGCCAGTAGTACTAGGGGGATAGGGACTGAAGCTTTCTTT. Protein sequence: CASSTRGIGTEAFF.

This chain joins TRBV2 and TRBJ1-5, with a tentative D call TRBD1 (6 bases). CDR1 and CDR2 from the germline V gene are SNHLY and FYNNEI. Deletions cut 5 bases from V and 0 bases from J, with 11 bases between. The CDR3 length is 15 residues. The CDR3 here is CASSQEGGSNQPQHF. In DNA, the CDR3 is TGTGCCAGCAGTCAGGAGGGGGGTAGCAATCAGCCCCAGCATTTT. Full variable domain (outside the CDR3, taken from reference TRBV2 and TRBJ1-5): EPEVTQTPSHQVTQMGQEVILRCVPISNHLYFYWYRQILGQKVEFLVSFYNNEISEKSEIFDDQFSVERPDGSNFTLKIRSTKLEDSAMYFCASSQEGGSNQPQHFGDGTRLSIL.

The chain has TRBV30 and TRBJ1-2, with 9 positions matching TRBD1. The CDR3 runs to 14 residues. V shed 8 bases and J 2 bases; nucleotides not matched to a gene: 9. Per the germline V gene, CDR1 is GTSNPN and CDR2 is SVGIG (reference sequence). The CDR3 nucleotides are TGTGCCGGCTCCCCGGGACAGGGAAACTATGGCTACACCTTC. Residues: CAGSPGQGNYGYTF.

J is TRBJ2-2 and V is TRBV5-1, with D perhaps being TRBD1 or TRBD2 (5 bases each). Germline-derived CDR1 and CDR2 are SGHRS and YFSETQ. This CDR3 region has 16 residues. The V end was cut by 4 bases, the J end by 3 bases, with 16 bases between. CDR3 bases: TGCGCCAGCAGCCCGCCGACGGGGCAGGACACCGGGGAGCTGTTTTTT. Its translation: CASSPPTGQDTGELFF.

Note on this clone: At one of its ends the junction is not consistent with the germline gene, which may arise from a read error. The gene calls are TRBV11-2 and TRBJ2-5; D remains ambiguous. The CDR3 has 15 amino acids. Per germline, CDR1 SGHAT and CDR2 FQNNGV. CDR3 sequence: CASSVEVGYQETQYF. The CDR3 bases are TGTGCCAGCAGCGTAGAGGTCGGGTACCAAGAGACCCAGTACTTC.

The chain couples TRBV7-3 to TRBJ2-7; 9 positions agree with TRBD1. Trimming removed 5 bases from V and 6 bases from J; junction bases left unmatched: 5. The CDR3 contains 13 residues. The V gene's germline CDR1 is SGHTA and CDR2 FQGTGA. The CDR3 bases are TGTGCCAGCAGCCGGGACAGGGAATCCGAGCAGTACTTC. Translated, it gives CASSRDRESEQYF.

The rearrangement uses TRBV11-3 and TRBJ1-1; 10 bases align to TRBD1. This CDR3 comprises 17 residues. Germline values: CDR1 SGHNT, CDR2 YENEEA. Trimming removed 5 bases from V and 0 bases from J; junction bases left unmatched: 9. CDR3 amino acids: CASSGRDRGGLNTEAFF. The CDR3 bases are TGTGCCAGCAGCGGCCGGGACAGGGGCGGATTGAACACTGAAGCTTTCTTT.

The chain has TRBV19 and TRBJ1-3, with TRBD1 matching 11 bases. The V segment lost 5 bases and the J segment 0 bases; nucleotides outside the gene matches: 6. Germline V CDR1 and CDR2: LNHDA, SQIVND (reference sequence). The CDR3 runs to 17 residues. The CDR3 region is CASSPDRGPLSGNTIYF. Written as DNA, the CDR3 is TGTGCCAGTAGTCCGGACAGGGGGCCACTCTCTGGAAACACCATATATTTT.

The rearrangement uses TRBV7-6 and TRBJ2-7; 11 nucleotides match TRBD2. The V and J ends lost 5 bases and 3 bases, in that order; junction bases with no gene match: 9. Per germline, CDR1 SGHVS and CDR2 FNYEAQ. There are 16 residues in the CDR3. Here the CDR3 reads CASSPGLAGGIYEQYF. The CDR3, as DNA: TGTGCCAGCAGCCCCGGGTTAGCGGGGGGGATCTACGAGCAGTACTTC. Supplemented by reference TRBV7-6 and TRBJ2-7, the full variable domain reads GAGVSQSPRYKVTKRGQDVALRCDPISGHVSLYWYRQALGQGPEFLTYFNYEAQQDKSGLPNDRFSAERPEGSISTLTIQRTEQRDSAMYRCASSPGLAGGIYEQYFGPGTRLTVT.

V is TRBV18 and J is TRBJ2-3; D gene uncertain. Trimming cost V 2 bases and J 2 bases, with 20 bases left between them. Germline V gene sequence: CDR1 KGHSH, CDR2 LQKENI. There are 18 residues in the CDR3. The CDR3 nucleotides read TGTGCCAGCTCACCAGATCTAGGACGGAACGATCCCACAGATACGCAGTATTTT. Translating gives CASSPDLGRNDPTDTQYF.

This clone has a single count. The rearrangement links TRBV6-5 to TRBJ1-2, with no clear D. The CDR3 runs 15 residues. Deletions cut 4 bases from V and 4 bases from J, with 16 bases between. The V gene's germline CDR1 is MNHEY and CDR2 SVGAGI. The chain's CDR3 is CASSLRSRPLYGYTF. The CDR3 coding sequence is TGTGCCAGCAGTTTAAGGAGCCGGCCCCTCTATGGCTACACCTTC.